This TCR beta chain was sequenced for a study of T cell responses to AZD1222 COVID-19 vaccine. Overall study findings and caveats: Females outnumbered males among donors, who were mostly white British; clonal diversity was possibly underestimated. The study identified only six AZD1222 recipients as seropositive at baseline. Elevations in Spike-specific TCR breadth and depth followed administration of two AZD1222 doses. A reported finding is that nearly half of spike-specific TCRs target unmutated variant regions.

Here immunoSEQ multiplex PCR was the method, and the copy in TCRdb shows in-frame clones only, minus some. The sample shows some 150,000 clones, approximately 88% of them seen only once. The CDR3 loop spans 13 amino acids. The ends were cut back, 5 bases at V and 1 base at J, with 8 bases in the middle. Germline V lookup: CDR1 SGHTA, CDR2 FQGTGA. For this clone: As yet, its antigen is unknown.

Sample: peripheral blood, taken 28 days after the second dose of the MenACWY control vaccine. The origin of this receptor is an adult who received the MenACWY meningococcal vaccine as a control. The rearrangement links TRBV7-3 to TRBJ1-1; tentatively, D is TRBD1 (5 bases). CDR3 sequence: CASSKDRNTEAFF. The CDR3 nucleotides read TGTGCCAGCAGCAAAGACAGGAACACTGAAGCTTTCTTT.